This T cell receptor beta chain was documented in a study of control samples from healthy donors and cancer patients. Data came from immunoSEQ multiplex PCR; TCRdb stores just in-frame clones and leaves some out. Of about 130,000 clones in the sample, 85% to 95% are singletons; the top ten hold 3.6%. Germline V gene lookup returns CDR1 MNHEY and CDR2 SMNVEV (reference sequence). The V and J ends lost 5 bases and 5 bases respectively, with 18 bases between them. CDR3 length: 15 amino acids. The receptor was isolated from a man aged 25 to 40 in good health. The material sequenced was blood. V is TRBV27 and J is TRBJ1-2, with D possibly TRBD1 on 6 matching bases. The CDR3 DNA reads TGTGCCAGCAGTAACGGGACAACTAACGATTATGGCTACACCTTC. Translating it yields CASSNGTTNDYGYTF.